What follows is one T cell receptor beta chain and its context. The antigen is unknown. The conserved final phenylalanine or tryptophan is absent from the CDR3, which likely points to a read error. Per the germline V gene, CDR1 is LGHDT and CDR2 is YNNKEL (reference sequence). After removal of 1 base from V and 7 bases from J, the junction contained 6 bases not matched to a gene. This CDR3 comprises 17 residues. These data originate in a study of spatial heterogeneity in lung cancer. About the study: Raw-read counts averaged over ten per unique TCR and UMI combination. Study results and limitations: The study found ubiquitous expanded tumor TCRs in blood more at resection than follow-up.

Time point denoted: blood at routine non-recurrence follow-up after resection. Tumor, nontumor lung or frozen PBMC supplied whole RNA that was sequenced unsorted. Every TCR cDNA molecule bore its own unique molecular identifier. TCRdb analysed the 5' RACE reads with MiXCR anew, one entry per CDR3 protein. The sample yields roughly 10,000 distinct CDR3 sequences, less than 30% seen once. The specimen comprised PBMCs, sampled at follow-up. The chain carries TRBV3-1 and TRBJ2-1, with 14 bases matching TRBD2. The sequence came from a female donor with early-stage non-small cell lung cancer. In nucleotides, the CDR3 is TGTGCCAGCAGCCAAGGACTAGCGGGAGGGCCAGTAAATGAGCAGTTCATC. It yields the protein CASSQGLAGGPVNEQFI.